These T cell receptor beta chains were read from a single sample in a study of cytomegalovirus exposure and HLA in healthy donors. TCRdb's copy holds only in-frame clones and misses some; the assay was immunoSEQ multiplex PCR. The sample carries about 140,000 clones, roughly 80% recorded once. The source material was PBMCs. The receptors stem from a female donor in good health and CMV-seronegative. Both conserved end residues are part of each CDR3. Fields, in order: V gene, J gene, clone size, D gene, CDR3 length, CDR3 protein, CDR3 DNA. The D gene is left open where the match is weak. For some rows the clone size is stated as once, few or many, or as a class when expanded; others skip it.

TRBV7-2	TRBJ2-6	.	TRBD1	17	CASSTRQGRTGANVLTF	TGTGCCAGCAGCACAAGACAGGGGCGGACTGGGGCCAACGTCCTGACTTTC
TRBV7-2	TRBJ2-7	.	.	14	CASSLKGRGYEQYF	TGTGCCAGCAGCTTAAAAGGCCGGGGCTACGAGCAGTACTTC
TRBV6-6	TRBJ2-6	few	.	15	CASSIDRSGANVLTF	TGTGCCAGCAGCATTGACAGGTCCGGGGCCAACGTCCTGACTTTC
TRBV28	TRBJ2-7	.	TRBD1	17	CASSSPGGTGSSYEQYF	TGTGCCAGCAGTTCCCCGGGTGGGACAGGCAGCTCCTACGAGCAGTACTTC
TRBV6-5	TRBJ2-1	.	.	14	CASSYGALYNEQFF	TGTGCCAGCAGTTACGGGGCCCTATACAATGAGCAGTTCTTC
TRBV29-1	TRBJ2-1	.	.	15	CSAPLARGPGNEQFF	TGCAGCGCCCCTTTAGCGCGAGGGCCGGGCAATGAGCAGTTCTTC
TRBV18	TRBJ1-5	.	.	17	CASSPTEGSNSNQPQHF	TGTGCCAGCTCACCGACCGAGGGATCTAATAGCAATCAGCCCCAGCATTTT
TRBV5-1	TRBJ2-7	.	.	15	CASSSRTPVTDEQYF	TGCGCCAGCAGCTCGCGGACACCGGTCACGGACGAGCAGTACTTC
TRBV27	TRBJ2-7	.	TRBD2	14	CASSHGLAAYEQYF	TGTGCCAGCAGTCACGGACTAGCGGCGTACGAGCAGTACTTC
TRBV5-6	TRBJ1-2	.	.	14	CASSLSGFAYGYTF	TGTGCCAGCAGCTTGTCAGGGTTCGCCTATGGCTACACCTTC
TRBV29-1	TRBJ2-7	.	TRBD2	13	CSVRAGTSYEQYF	TGCAGCGTGAGAGCGGGGACCTCCTACGAGCAGTACTTC
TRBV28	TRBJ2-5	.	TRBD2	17	CASSTSRLAGGGETQYF	TGTGCCAGCAGCACCTCCCGACTAGCGGGAGGCGGGGAGACCCAGTACTTC
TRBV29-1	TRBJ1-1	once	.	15	CSVEGLQGPEPEAFF	TGCAGCGTTGAGGGGTTACAGGGCCCTGAGCCTGAAGCTTTCTTT
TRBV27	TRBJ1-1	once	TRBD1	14	CASSLAGGITEAFF	TGTGCCAGCAGTTTGGCAGGGGGTATCACTGAAGCTTTCTTT
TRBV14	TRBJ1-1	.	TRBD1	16	CASSPRQGALNTEAFF	TGTGCCAGCAGCCCGAGACAGGGGGCACTGAACACTGAAGCTTTCTTT
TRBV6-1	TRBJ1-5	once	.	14	CASILTGSGQPQHF	TGTGCCAGCATTCTTACAGGGTCCGGTCAGCCCCAGCATTTT
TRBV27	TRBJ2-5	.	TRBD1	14	CASMGTDKQETQYF	TGTGCCAGCATGGGGACAGACAAACAAGAGACCCAGTACTTC
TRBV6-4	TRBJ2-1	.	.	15	CASSDSAGSYNEQFF	TGTGCCAGCAGTGACTCAGCGGGCTCCTACAATGAGCAGTTCTTC
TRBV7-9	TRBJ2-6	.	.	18	CASSPVGGPLSGANVLTF	TGTGCCAGCAGCCCCGTGGGGGGACCTCTCTCTGGGGCCAACGTCCTGACTTTC
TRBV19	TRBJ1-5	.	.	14	CASSIGGSNQPQHF	TGTGCCAGTAGTATAGGAGGGAGCAATCAGCCCCAGCATTTT
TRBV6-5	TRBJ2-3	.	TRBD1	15	CASSYFGQGTDTQYF	TGTGCCAGCAGTTACTTCGGACAGGGGACAGATACGCAGTATTTT
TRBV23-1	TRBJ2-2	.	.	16	CASSLGGGDYAGELFF	TGCGCCAGCAGTCTCGGAGGCGGGGATTATGCGGGGGAGCTGTTTTTT
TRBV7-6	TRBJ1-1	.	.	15	CASSPSRGRNTEAFF	TGTGCCAGCAGCCCATCTCGCGGGCGGAACACTGAAGCTTTCTTT
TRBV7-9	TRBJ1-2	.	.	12	CASSLGTSYYTF	TGTGCCAGCAGCTTGGGGACATCATACTACACCTTC
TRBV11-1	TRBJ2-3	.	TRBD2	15	CASRRTSGRSNTQYF	TGTGCCAGCAGAAGGACTAGCGGGAGAAGTAATACGCAGTATTTT
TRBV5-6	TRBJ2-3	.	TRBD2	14	CASRIAGGTDTQYF	TGTGCCAGCAGAATAGCGGGGGGCACAGATACGCAGTATTTT
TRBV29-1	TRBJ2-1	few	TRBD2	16	CSVEPKRLAGENEQFF	TGCAGCGTTGAACCCAAGCGGCTAGCGGGAGAGAATGAGCAGTTCTTC
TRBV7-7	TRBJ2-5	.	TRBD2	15	CASSLGTSVEETQYF	TGTGCCAGCAGCTTAGGGACTAGCGTTGAAGAGACCCAGTACTTC
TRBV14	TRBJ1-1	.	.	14	CASSPWTVFTEAFF	TGTGCCAGCAGCCCTTGGACAGTCTTCACTGAAGCTTTCTTT
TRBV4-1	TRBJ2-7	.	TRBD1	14	CASSPRTGAYEQYF	TGCGCCAGCAGCCCTAGGACAGGAGCCTACGAGCAGTACTTC
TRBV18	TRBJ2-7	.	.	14	CASSPAGSYYEQYF	TGTGCCAGCTCACCAGCGGGCAGTTACTACGAGCAGTACTTC
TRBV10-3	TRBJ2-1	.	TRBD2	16	CAISESSGSSYNEQFF	TGTGCCATCAGTGAGTCTAGCGGGAGTTCCTACAATGAGCAGTTCTTC
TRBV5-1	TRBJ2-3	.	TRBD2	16	CASSAGLAVHTDTQYF	TGCGCCAGCAGCGCCGGACTAGCGGTACACACAGATACGCAGTATTTT
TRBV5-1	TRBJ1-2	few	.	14	CASSFEADEDGYTF	TGCGCCAGCAGCTTCGAGGCGGATGAAGATGGCTACACCTTC
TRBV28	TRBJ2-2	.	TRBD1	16	CASRDRGVANTGELFF	TGTGCCAGCCGGGACAGGGGAGTAGCGAACACCGGGGAGCTGTTTTTT
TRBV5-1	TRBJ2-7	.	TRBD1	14	CASSGDRLSHEQYF	TGCGCCAGCAGCGGGGACAGGTTAAGCCACGAGCAGTACTTC
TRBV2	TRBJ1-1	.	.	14	CASRGGRMNTEAFF	TGTGCCAGCAGGGGGGGACGGATGAACACTGAAGCTTTCTTT
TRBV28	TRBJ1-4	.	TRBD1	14	CASSPLGTVEKLFF	TGTGCCAGCAGTCCTCTTGGGACAGTCGAAAAACTGTTTTTT
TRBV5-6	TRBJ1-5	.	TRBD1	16	CASSHRDRYSNQPQHF	TGTGCCAGCAGCCACCGGGACAGATATAGCAATCAGCCCCAGCATTTT
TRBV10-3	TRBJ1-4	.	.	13	CAISESEVEKLFF	TGTGCCATCAGTGAGTCAGAGGTTGAAAAACTGTTTTTT
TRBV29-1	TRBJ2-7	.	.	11	CSGGRQYEQYF	TGCAGCGGTGGGAGACAATACGAGCAGTACTTC
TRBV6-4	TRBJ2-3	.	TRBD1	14	CASSRTGGADTQYF	TGTGCCAGCAGTAGGACAGGGGGCGCAGATACGCAGTATTTT
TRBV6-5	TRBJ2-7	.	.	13	CASSYTGSYEQYF	TGTGCCAGCAGTTATACAGGGTCTTACGAGCAGTACTTC
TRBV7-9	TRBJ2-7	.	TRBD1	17	CASSNRGGQGIYYEQYF	TGTGCCAGCAGTAATAGAGGGGGACAGGGTATCTACTACGAGCAGTACTTC
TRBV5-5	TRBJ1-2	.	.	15	CASSFSGSGDNGYTF	TGTGCCAGCAGCTTCTCAGGGTCCGGCGACAATGGCTACACCTTC
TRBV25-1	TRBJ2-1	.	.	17	CASSENPRFGTLNEQFF	TGTGCCAGCAGTGAAAACCCCCGGTTCGGGACACTAAATGAGCAGTTCTTC
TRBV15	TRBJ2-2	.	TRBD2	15	CATSRRLAVTGELFF	TGTGCCACCAGCAGGAGGCTAGCGGTGACCGGGGAGCTGTTTTTT
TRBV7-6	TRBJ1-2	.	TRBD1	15	CASSPGRGRPDGYTF	TGTGCCAGCAGCCCCGGGAGGGGGCGCCCGGATGGCTACACCTTC
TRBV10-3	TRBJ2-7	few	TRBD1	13	CAIKTGTSNEQYF	TGTGCCATCAAGACAGGGACCTCGAACGAGCAGTACTTC
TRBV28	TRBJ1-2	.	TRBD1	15	CASSSTGTGIYGYTF	TGTGCCAGCAGTTCAACCGGGACAGGGATCTATGGCTACACCTTC
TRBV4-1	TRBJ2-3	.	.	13	CASSPRHTDTQYF	TGCGCCAGCAGCCCTCGACATACAGATACGCAGTATTTT
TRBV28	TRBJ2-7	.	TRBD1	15	CASSLSGTGSYEQYF	TGTGCCAGCAGTTTATCCGGGACAGGCTCCTACGAGCAGTACTTC
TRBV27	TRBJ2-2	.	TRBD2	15	CASSFAGVGSGELFF	TGTGCCAGCAGTTTCGCGGGAGTTGGGTCCGGGGAGCTGTTTTTT
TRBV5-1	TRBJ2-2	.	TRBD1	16	CASSPRDSRNTGELFF	TGCGCCAGCAGCCCCAGGGACAGCAGAAACACCGGGGAGCTGTTTTTT
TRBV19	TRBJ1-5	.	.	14	CASSIDGGRQPQHF	TGTGCCAGTAGTATAGATGGGGGCAGGCAGCCCCAGCATTTT
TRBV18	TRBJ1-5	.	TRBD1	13	CASSPTGDQPQHF	TGTGCCAGCTCACCCACAGGGGATCAGCCCCAGCATTTT
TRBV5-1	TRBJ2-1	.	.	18	CASSLGRRGAYPYNEQFF	TGCGCCAGCAGCTTAGGTCGCAGGGGCGCATATCCCTACAATGAGCAGTTCTTC